This entry features one T cell receptor beta chain sequence. Antigen unknown. These data originate in a study of neoadjuvant anti-PD-1 for oral cavity cancer. Across the study: Around day 43, patients without progression received a fourth nivolumab dose before surgery. Study-wide points: After neoadjuvant nivolumab, PBMC T cell clonality was significantly higher in non-responders than responders.

Described time point: after neoadjuvant nivolumab, at surgical resection. Stage II-IVA oral cavity squamous cell carcinoma was new and untreated by systemic or radiation therapy. Profiled with immunoSEQ multiplex PCR; TCRdb holds only in-frame clones, not every one. The data contain 30,000 or so clones, around four fifths of them singletons. CDR3 length: 14 amino acids. CDR1 MGHRA and CDR2 YSYEKL come from the germline V gene. The V segment lost 4 bases and the J segment 0 bases; nucleotides outside the gene matches: 0. The chain joins TRBV4-1 to TRBJ2-1; 7 bases are a match to TRBD2. This receptor was obtained from a person between 40 and 85 years old with oral cavity squamous cell carcinoma. Sample: PBMCs, taken after nivolumab (anti-PD-1) treatment. As DNA, the CDR3 is TGCGCCAGCAGCCGGGGGGGCTCCTACAATGAGCAGTTCTTC. Residues: CASSRGGSYNEQFF.